This T cell receptor (beta chain) was sequenced for a study of shared clonotypes between healthy human individuals. The study's findings and limits: It was expected that sequencing depth would affect clonotype sharing among donors.

Naive CD8 cells were CD45RO-negative, positively selected for CCR7, excluding terminally differentiated effector memory CD45RA+ cells. The germline V gene encodes CDR1 SEHNR and CDR2 FQNEAQ (reference sequence). The CDR3 has 15 residues. The V and J ends lost 4 bases and 4 bases, in that order; junction bases with no gene match: 4. The method was immunoSEQ multiplex PCR; TCRdb's version includes in-frame clones alone and lacks a portion of them. Of some 2 million clones listed, roughly 95% are singletons. Points on this clone: The antigen is not known.

This receptor was obtained from a man aged 18 to 30 in good health. The chain couples TRBV7-9 to TRBJ2-3, with 11 bases aligning to TRBD1. The sequenced sample was naive CD8+ T cells sorted from blood. This CDR3 is CASSYGQGASDTQYF. The DNA for the CDR3 is TGTGCCAGCAGCTATGGACAGGGGGCTTCAGATACGCAGTATTTT.